The 25 T cell receptor beta chains given below trace back to one sample, sequenced in a study of CD8 T cell repertoires and HIV-1 epitope variants. Repertoires were generated with immunoSEQ multiplex PCR, while TCRdb's copy carries only in-frame clones and drops some. The sample lists about 5,800 clones, more than 55% occurring once. Their antigens remain unidentified. Sequencing was done on a sample of cultured CD8+ T cells derived from PBMCs. All receptors derive from a male donor with HIV.

V is TRBV27 and J is TRBJ1-2; D might be TRBD1 (5 bases). Germline V lookup: CDR1 MNHEY, CDR2 SMNVEV (reference sequence). V was pared by 6 bases and J by 4 bases, with 12 bases between. This CDR3 is built from 13 residues. CDR3 residues: CASRPGFGYGYTF. The DNA for the CDR3 is TGTGCCAGCAGGCCAGGGTTCGGCTATGGCTACACCTTC.

V usage is TRBV10-3 and J usage is TRBJ2-3; 10 nucleotides agree with TRBD2. The CDR3 sequence is 17 residues long. Germline V gives CDR1 ENHRY, CDR2 SYGVKD. With 3 bases clipped from V and 6 bases from J, the junction kept 12 bases outside the gene matches. This chain's CDR3 is CAISESPIAGGGDTQYF. Here the CDR3 DNA reads TGTGCCATCAGTGAATCTCCTATAGCGGGAGGTGGGGATACGCAGTATTTT.

The V gene is TRBV6-4, the J gene TRBJ2-2; D gene unclear. Germline lookup yields CDR1 MRHNA and CDR2 SNTAGT. The CDR3 has 14 amino acids. Trimming cost V 3 bases and J 5 bases, with 10 bases left between them. For the CDR3, the DNA is TGTGCCAGCAGTGAGGGAAGAAAGACCGGGGAGCTGTTTTTT. Protein product: CASSEGRKTGELFF.

This chain links TRBV5-1 with TRBJ2-1; TRBD2 matches 11 bases. The CDR3 totals 15 residues. Trimming took 6 bases from V and 5 from J; bases not matched to a gene: 7. Germline CDR1 is SGHRS and CDR2 is YFSETQ. This chain's CDR3 is CASTPIAGGDNEQFF. CDR3 nucleotide sequence: TGCGCCAGCACCCCTATAGCGGGAGGGGACAATGAGCAGTTCTTC. Based on the CDR3 plus reference TRBV5-1 and TRBJ2-1, the full variable domain is KAGVTQTPRYLIKTRGQQVTLSCSPISGHRSVSWYQQTPGQGLQFLFEYFSETQRNKGNFPGRFSGRQFSNSRSEMNVSTLELGDSALYLCASTPIAGGDNEQFFGPGTRLTVL.

The V gene is TRBV6-6, the J gene TRBJ1-6, with a tentative D call TRBD1 (6 bases). The V end was cut by 6 bases, the J end by 0 bases, with 12 bases between. The germline CDR1 and CDR2 sequences are MNHNY and SVGAGI (reference sequence). This CDR3 has 16 amino acids. CDR3 coding DNA: TGTGCCAGCAGACTCCTGGACAGCTCCTATAATTCACCCCTCCACTTT. Amino acids: CASRLLDSSYNSPLHF.

The rearrangement links TRBV2 to TRBJ1-4; 9 bases line up with TRBD1. V lost 4 bases and J lost 2; bases outside the gene matches: 17. From germline, CDR1 is SNHLY and CDR2 FYNNEI. This CDR3 contains 20 residues. CDR3 sequence reads: CASSGGRQGVSRVTNEKLFF. The CDR3 DNA sequence: TGTGCCAGCAGTGGTGGACGACAGGGGGTTTCGCGTGTTACTAATGAAAAACTGTTTTTT.

The rearrangement links TRBV5-6 to TRBJ2-1, with a tentative D call TRBD1 (5 bases). Germline lookup yields CDR1 SGHDT and CDR2 YYEEEE. The CDR3 has 14 amino acids. Trimming cost V 4 bases and J 10 bases, with 18 bases left between them. The CDR3 protein is CASSPTTARHEQFF. CDR3 bases: TGTGCCAGCAGCCCAACGACAGCCCGACACGAGCAGTTCTTC.

The chain employs TRBV30 and TRBJ2-1; TRBD2 agrees at 9 bases. This CDR3 region has 17 residues. CDR1 GTSNPN and CDR2 SVGIG come from the germline V gene (reference sequence). The V and J ends lost 2 bases and 0 bases, in that order; junction bases with no gene match: 8. CDR3 nucleotide sequence: TGTGCCTGGAGTATCCTAGCGGGAAAGTACTCCTACAATGAGCAGTTCTTC. Translating it yields CAWSILAGKYSYNEQFF. The variable domain in full, with the rest retrieved from reference TRBV30 and TRBJ2-1, is SQTIHQWPATLVQPVGSPLSLECTVEGTSNPNLYWYRQAAGRGLQLLFYSVGIGQISSEVPQNLSASRPQDRQFILSSKKLLLSDSGFYLCAWSILAGKYSYNEQFFGPGTRLTVL.

This clone was recorded a few times. The rearrangement joins TRBV6-5 to TRBJ1-2; D is possibly TRBD1 (6 bases). The CDR3 runs to 14 residues. Germline-derived CDR1 and CDR2 are MNHEY and SVGAGI. With 0 bases removed from V and 2 bases from J, the gap between germline ends came to 7 bases. CDR3 region: CASSYSGGNYGYTF. The CDR3 nucleotides read TGTGCCAGCAGTTACTCAGGGGGGAACTATGGCTACACCTTC.

This clone turned up a few times. The genes are TRBV27 and TRBJ1-1, with TRBD1 matching over 10 bases. J lost 4 bases, V lost 5 bases, and 4 bases had no gene match. Germline CDR1 is MNHEY and CDR2 is SMNVEV (reference sequence). The CDR3 extends over 14 amino acids. The CDR3 nucleotides are TGTGCCAGCAGTACAAGGACAGGGGGCACTGAAGCTTTCTTT. It codes for CASSTRTGGTEAFF.

The V gene is TRBV5-5, the J gene TRBJ2-7, with 9 positions matching TRBD1. This CDR3 spans 14 amino acids. The V and J ends lost 4 bases and 4 bases, in that order; junction bases with no gene match: 6. Germline V gene data show CDR1 as SGHKS and CDR2 as YYEKEE (reference sequence). CDR3 in amino acids: CASSKGTGRYEQYF. The CDR3 region has the DNA TGTGCCAGCAGCAAAGGGACAGGGAGATACGAGCAGTACTTC.

This clone is hyperexpanded by share. The chain recombines TRBV28 with TRBJ1-2; unclear D gene. This CDR3 is 16 amino acids long. Germline CDR1 and CDR2: MDHEN and SYDVKM. Trimming stripped 8 bases from V and 1 base from J, with 20 bases between. CDR3 bases: TGTGCCAGCGGCTTATATCCCTTGGACCTTAACTATGGCTACACCTTC. It specifies CASGLYPLDLNYGYTF.

V is TRBV29-1 and J is TRBJ1-1; unclear D gene. The V and J ends lost 0 bases and 0 bases respectively, with 5 bases between them. The CDR3 sequence is 13 residues long. Germline lookup yields CDR1 SQVTM and CDR2 ANQGSEA. DNA of the CDR3: TGCAGCGTTGAAGACGCTATGAACACTGAAGCTTTCTTT. Protein: CSVEDAMNTEAFF.

CDR3 residues: CASSLQSTGDHEQYF. The CDR3 DNA reads as TGTGCCAGCAGTTTACAATCGACAGGGGACCACGAGCAGTACTTC. J is TRBJ2-7 and V is TRBV27; 8 bases are a match to TRBD1. The V segment lost 2 bases and the J segment 5 bases; nucleotides outside the gene matches: 8. CDR3 length equals 15 residues. Per the germline V gene, CDR1 is MNHEY and CDR2 is SMNVEV (reference sequence).

This clone has just one count. V and J are TRBV13 and TRBJ1-2, with TRBD1 identical over 10 bases. The CDR3 covers 14 residues. Trimming took 4 bases from V and 4 from J; bases not matched to a gene: 3. Germline CDR1 PRHDT, CDR2 FYEKMQ (reference sequence). The CDR3 region is CASSSGQGSYGYTF. The CDR3 bases are TGTGCCAGCAGCTCGGGACAGGGGAGCTATGGCTACACCTTC.

In its sample, this clone was seen a few times. The chain uses TRBV28 and TRBJ1-3, with D perhaps matching TRBD1 (5 bases). CDR3 length: 14 amino acids. The V and J ends lost 10 bases and 0 bases respectively, with 13 bases between them. Germline assignment: CDR1 MDHEN and CDR2 SYDVKM. CDR3 amino acids: CATQGTSSGNTIYF. Here the CDR3 DNA reads TGTGCCACCCAGGGCACCAGCTCTGGAAACACCATATATTTT.

The V and J genes are TRBV4-3 and TRBJ1-1; TRBD1 matches at 7 bases. The V and J ends lost 0 bases and 6 bases, in that order; junction bases with no gene match: 4. CDR3 length: 14 residues. Germline lookup yields CDR1 LGHNA and CDR2 YSLEER. DNA of the CDR3: TGCGCCAGCAGCCAAGACGTGACAGGGCCTGAAGCTTTCTTT. Translation gives CASSQDVTGPEAFF.

This clone was seen a few times. This chain links TRBV19 with TRBJ2-7; the match to TRBD1 covers 7 bases. The germline gives CDR1 LNHDA, CDR2 SQIVND (reference sequence). This CDR3 contains 11 residues. The V gene end was trimmed by 11 bases and the J gene end by 2 bases; junction bases not matched to a gene: 3. The CDR3 sequence: CAVGTAYEQYF. The CDR3 nucleotides are TGTGCCGTCGGGACAGCCTACGAGCAGTACTTC.

This clone showed up just a few times. The rearrangement joins TRBV5-6 to TRBJ2-7; D is ambiguous. CDR1 is SGHDT and CDR2 is YYEEEE in the germline V gene. The CDR3 covers 15 residues. V was trimmed by 3 bases and J by 4 bases, leaving 17 bases between them. CDR3 sequence: CASSWSENMVYEQYF. The CDR3 DNA follows: TGTGCCAGCAGCTGGTCCGAAAATATGGTGTACGAGCAGTACTTC.

The chain joins TRBV6-1 to TRBJ1-1, with D unresolved. From germline, CDR1 is MNHNS and CDR2 SASEGT. The CDR3 sequence is 12 residues long. V shed 7 bases and J shed 8 bases, with 14 bases lying between them. The CDR3 spells CASISRTTEAFF. CDR3 bases: TGTGCCAGCATTTCCCGAACGACAGAAGCTTTCTTT.

The genes are TRBV7-9 and TRBJ2-1; perhaps TRBD2 as D (6 bases). CDR1 and CDR2 from the germline V gene are SEHNR and FQNEAQ (reference sequence). The CDR3 covers 17 residues. V was trimmed by 4 bases and J by 5 bases, leaving 21 bases between them. In nucleotides, the CDR3 is TGTGCCAGCAGCTCACCCCCTAGGGCTCCGGGAGACAATGAGCAGTTCTTC. It is translated as CASSSPPRAPGDNEQFF.

The chain links TRBV5-6 to TRBJ2-6; D gene ambiguous. Trimming removed 0 bases at V and 0 bases at J, with 7 bases between. The CDR3 covers 16 residues. Germline loops: CDR1 SGHDT, CDR2 YYEEEE. The CDR3, as DNA: TGTGCCAGCAGCTTGGGGGCCGGCTCTGGGGCCAACGTCCTGACTTTC. It specifies CASSLGAGSGANVLTF.

V and J are TRBV7-9 and TRBJ2-5; weak D call: TRBD2 (5 bases). The CDR3 is 14 amino acids. Germline assignment: CDR1 SEHNR and CDR2 FQNEAQ (reference sequence). Trimming stripped 5 bases from V and 1 base from J, with 11 bases between. As DNA, the CDR3 is TGTGCCAGCAGCCACCCGGGATTCCAAGAGACCCAGTACTTC. Translating gives CASSHPGFQETQYF.

The rearrangement joins TRBV7-6 to TRBJ2-7; possibly TRBD2 for D (5 bases). V dropped 5 bases and J dropped 2 bases, with 13 bases sitting between them. Germline assignment: CDR1 SGHVS and CDR2 FNYEAQ. The CDR3 has 14 residues. The CDR3 sequence is CASSPNNGAYEQYF. DNA for the CDR3: TGTGCCAGCAGCCCCAACAACGGGGCCTACGAGCAGTACTTC.

The chain links TRBV19 to TRBJ2-1; 11 positions match TRBD2. The V gene end was trimmed by 7 bases and the J gene end by 7 bases; junction bases not matched to a gene: 12. The germline gives CDR1 LNHDA, CDR2 SQIVND (reference sequence). The CDR3 sequence is 16 residues long. The CDR3 region is CASTHLTSGSRNEQFF. CDR3 nucleotide sequence: TGTGCCAGTACCCATCTCACTAGCGGGAGTCGGAATGAGCAGTTCTTC. The full variable domain, in which reference TRBV19 and TRBJ2-1 provide the parts outside the CDR3, is DGGITQSPKYLFRKEGQNVTLSCEQNLNHDAMYWYRQDPGQGLRLIYYSQIVNDFQKGDIAEGYSVSREKKESFPLTVTSAQKNPTAFYLCASTHLTSGSRNEQFFGPGTRLTVL.